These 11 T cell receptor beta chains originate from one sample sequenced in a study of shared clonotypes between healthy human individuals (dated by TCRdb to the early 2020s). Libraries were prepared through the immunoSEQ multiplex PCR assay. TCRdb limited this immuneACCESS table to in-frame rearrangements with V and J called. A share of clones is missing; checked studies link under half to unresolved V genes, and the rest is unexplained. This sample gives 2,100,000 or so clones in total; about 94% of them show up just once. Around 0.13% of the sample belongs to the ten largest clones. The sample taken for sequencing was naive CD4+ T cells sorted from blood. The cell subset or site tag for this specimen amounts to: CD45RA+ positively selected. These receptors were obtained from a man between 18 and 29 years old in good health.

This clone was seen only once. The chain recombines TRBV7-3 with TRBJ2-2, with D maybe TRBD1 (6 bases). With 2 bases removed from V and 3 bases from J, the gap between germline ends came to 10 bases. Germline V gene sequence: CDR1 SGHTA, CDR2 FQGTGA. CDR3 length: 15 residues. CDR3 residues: CASSLLPGDTGELFF. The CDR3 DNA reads TGTGCCAGCAGCTTACTGCCAGGGGACACCGGGGAGCTGTTTTTT.

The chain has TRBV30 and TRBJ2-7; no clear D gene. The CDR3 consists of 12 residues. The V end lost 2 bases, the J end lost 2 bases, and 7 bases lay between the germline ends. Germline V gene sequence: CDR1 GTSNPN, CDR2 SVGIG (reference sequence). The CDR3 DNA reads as TGTGCCTGGAGTATCACGGCCTACGAGCAGTACTTC. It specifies CAWSITAYEQYF.

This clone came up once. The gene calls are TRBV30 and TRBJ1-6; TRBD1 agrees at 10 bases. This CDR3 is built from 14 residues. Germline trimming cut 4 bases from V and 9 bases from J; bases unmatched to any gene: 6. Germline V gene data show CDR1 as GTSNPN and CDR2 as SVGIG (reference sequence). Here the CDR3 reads CAWTIRDRGSPLHF. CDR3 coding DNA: TGTGCCTGGACTATCCGGGACAGGGGTTCACCCCTCCACTTT.

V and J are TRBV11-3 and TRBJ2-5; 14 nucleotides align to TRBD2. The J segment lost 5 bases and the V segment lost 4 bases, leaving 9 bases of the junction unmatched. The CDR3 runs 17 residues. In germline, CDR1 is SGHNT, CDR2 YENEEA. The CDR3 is CASSSRGTSGSGETQYF. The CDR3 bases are TGTGCCAGCAGCTCCCGTGGGACTAGCGGGAGCGGTGAGACCCAGTACTTC.

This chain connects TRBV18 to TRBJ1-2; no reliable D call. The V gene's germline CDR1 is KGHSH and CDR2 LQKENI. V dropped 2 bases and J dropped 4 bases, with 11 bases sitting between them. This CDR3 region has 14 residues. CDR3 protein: CASSPGRTFYGYTF. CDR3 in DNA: TGTGCCAGCTCACCAGGGCGGACGTTCTATGGCTACACCTTC.

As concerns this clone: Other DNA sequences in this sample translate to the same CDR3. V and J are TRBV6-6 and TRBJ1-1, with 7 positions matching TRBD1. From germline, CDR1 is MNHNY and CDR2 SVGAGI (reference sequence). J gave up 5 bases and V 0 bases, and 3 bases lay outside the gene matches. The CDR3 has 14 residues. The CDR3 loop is CASSYSAGGTEAFF. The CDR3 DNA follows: TGTGCCAGCAGTTACTCGGCAGGGGGTACTGAAGCTTTCTTT.

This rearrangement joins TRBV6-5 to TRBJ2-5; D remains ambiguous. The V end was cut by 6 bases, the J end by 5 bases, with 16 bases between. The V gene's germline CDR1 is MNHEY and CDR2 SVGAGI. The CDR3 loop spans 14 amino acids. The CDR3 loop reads CASSSPEVGETQYF. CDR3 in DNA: TGTGCCAGCAGCTCCCCCGAGGTGGGGGAGACCCAGTACTTC.

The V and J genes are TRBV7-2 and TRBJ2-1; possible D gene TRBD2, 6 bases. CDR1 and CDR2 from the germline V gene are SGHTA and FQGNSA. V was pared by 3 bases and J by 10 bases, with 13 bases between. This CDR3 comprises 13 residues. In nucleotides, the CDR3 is TGTGCCAGCAGCTTGCTTAGCGGAGGGGAGCAGTTCTTC. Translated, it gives CASSLLSGGEQFF.

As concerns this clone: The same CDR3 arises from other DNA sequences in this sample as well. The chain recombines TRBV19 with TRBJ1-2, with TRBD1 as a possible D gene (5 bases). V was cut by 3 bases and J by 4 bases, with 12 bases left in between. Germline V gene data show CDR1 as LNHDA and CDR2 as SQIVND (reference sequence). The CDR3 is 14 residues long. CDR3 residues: CASSIDGTPYGYTF. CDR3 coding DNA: TGTGCCAGTAGTATTGACGGGACCCCCTATGGCTACACCTTC. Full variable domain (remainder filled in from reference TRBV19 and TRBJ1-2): DGGITQSPKYLFRKEGQNVTLSCEQNLNHDAMYWYRQDPGQGLRLIYYSQIVNDFQKGDIAEGYSVSREKKESFPLTVTSAQKNPTAFYLCASSIDGTPYGYTFGSGTRLTVV.

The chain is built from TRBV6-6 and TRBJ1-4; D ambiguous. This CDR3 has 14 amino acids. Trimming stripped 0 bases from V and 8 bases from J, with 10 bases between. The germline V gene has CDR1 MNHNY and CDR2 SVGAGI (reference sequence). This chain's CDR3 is CASSYSRQEEKLFF. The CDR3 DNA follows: TGTGCCAGCAGTTACTCGAGGCAAGAAGAAAAACTGTTTTTT.

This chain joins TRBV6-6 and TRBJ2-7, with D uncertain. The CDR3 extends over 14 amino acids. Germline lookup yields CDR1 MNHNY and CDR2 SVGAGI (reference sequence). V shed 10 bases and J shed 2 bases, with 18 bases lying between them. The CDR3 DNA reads TGTGCCATTACGGACCGTCATGGGCCCTACGAGCAGTACTTC. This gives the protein CAITDRHGPYEQYF.